This T cell receptor beta chain was recovered during a study of vaccination effects on CD4 cells after COVID-19. Looking at the study overall: Post-vaccine sampling took place a median of 72 days after the second dose.

TCRdb's copy holds only in-frame clones and misses some; the assay was immunoSEQ multiplex PCR. This repertoire shows 60,000 to 90,000 clones, approximately 81% found once; its top ten account for approximately 1.2%. Comments on this clone: The antigen is undetermined.

ViraFEST used viral peptide pools to expand antigen-specific CD4+ T cells before sequencing. The culture ran for approximately 9 days before CD4+ T cells were isolated. Two-dose BNT162b2 or mRNA-1273 vaccination was given to participants. People in the vaccine group had not been infected with SARS-CoV-2 before, and their nucleocapsid antibodies were negative. V lost 7 bases, J lost 6 bases, and 16 bases lay in between. From germline, CDR1 is SEHNR and CDR2 FQNEAQ (reference sequence). This CDR3 spans 13 amino acids. Findings of the study overall: In vaccinees who were healthy, merely 1 out of 255 vaccine-induced clones cross-reacted with common cold coronaviruses. There was marked clonal contraction among infection- and vaccine-induced clones late after vaccination.

The clonotype comes from a human donor who received a COVID-19 vaccine. This rearrangement joins TRBV7-9 to TRBJ2-7; the D gene is possibly TRBD2 (6 bases). The starting material was CD4+ T cells from PBMCs cultured with HCoV-229E spike peptides, obtained after COVID-19 vaccination. The CDR3 loop reads CASKTSQGGEQYV. The CDR3 region has the DNA TGTGCCAGCAAAACCTCCCAGGGAGGCGAGCAGTACGTC.